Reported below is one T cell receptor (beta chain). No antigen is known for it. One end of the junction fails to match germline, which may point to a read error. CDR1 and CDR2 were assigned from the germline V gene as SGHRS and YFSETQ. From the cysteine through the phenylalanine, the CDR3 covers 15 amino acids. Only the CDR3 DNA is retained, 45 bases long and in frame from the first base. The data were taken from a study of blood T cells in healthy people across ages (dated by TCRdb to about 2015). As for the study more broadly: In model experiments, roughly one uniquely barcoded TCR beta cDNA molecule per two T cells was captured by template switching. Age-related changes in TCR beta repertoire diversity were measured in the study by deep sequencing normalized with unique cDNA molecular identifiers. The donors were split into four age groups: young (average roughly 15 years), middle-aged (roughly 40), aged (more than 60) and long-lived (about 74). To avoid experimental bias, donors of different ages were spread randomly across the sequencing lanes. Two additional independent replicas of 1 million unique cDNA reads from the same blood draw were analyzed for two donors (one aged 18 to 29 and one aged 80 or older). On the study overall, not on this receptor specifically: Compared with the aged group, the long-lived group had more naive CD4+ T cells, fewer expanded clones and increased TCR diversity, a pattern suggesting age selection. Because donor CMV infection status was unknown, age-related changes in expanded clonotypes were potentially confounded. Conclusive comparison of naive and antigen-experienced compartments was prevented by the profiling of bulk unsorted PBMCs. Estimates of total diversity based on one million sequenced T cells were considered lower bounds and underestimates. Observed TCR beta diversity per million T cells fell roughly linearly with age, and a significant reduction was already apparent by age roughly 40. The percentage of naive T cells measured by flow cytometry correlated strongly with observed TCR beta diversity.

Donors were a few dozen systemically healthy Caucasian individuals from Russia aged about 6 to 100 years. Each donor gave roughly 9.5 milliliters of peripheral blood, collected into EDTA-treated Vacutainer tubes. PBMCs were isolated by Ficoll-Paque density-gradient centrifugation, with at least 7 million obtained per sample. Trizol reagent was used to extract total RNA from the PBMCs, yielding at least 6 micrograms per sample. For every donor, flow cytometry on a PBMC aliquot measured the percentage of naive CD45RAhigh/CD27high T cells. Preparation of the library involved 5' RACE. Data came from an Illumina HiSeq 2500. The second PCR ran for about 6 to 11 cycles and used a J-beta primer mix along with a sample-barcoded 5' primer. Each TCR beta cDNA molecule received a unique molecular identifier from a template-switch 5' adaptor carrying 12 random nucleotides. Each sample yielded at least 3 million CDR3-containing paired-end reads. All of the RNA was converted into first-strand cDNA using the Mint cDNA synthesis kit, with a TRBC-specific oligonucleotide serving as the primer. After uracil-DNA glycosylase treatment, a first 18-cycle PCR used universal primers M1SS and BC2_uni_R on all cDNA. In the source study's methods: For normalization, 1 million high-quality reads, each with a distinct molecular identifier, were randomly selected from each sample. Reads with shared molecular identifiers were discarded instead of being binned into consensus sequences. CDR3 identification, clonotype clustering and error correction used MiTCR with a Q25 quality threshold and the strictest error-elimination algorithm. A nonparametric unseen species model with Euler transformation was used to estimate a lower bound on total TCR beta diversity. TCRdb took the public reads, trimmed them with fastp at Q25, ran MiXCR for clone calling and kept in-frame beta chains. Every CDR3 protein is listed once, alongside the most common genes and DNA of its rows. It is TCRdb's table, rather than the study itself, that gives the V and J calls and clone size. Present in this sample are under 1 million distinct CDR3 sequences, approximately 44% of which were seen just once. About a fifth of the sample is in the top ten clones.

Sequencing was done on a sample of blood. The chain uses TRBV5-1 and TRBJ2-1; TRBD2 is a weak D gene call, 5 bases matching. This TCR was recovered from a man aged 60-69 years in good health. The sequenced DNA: TGTGCCAGCAGCGATTCGGGATTCTCCTACAATGAGCAGTTCTTC. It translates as CASSDSGFSYNEQFF.